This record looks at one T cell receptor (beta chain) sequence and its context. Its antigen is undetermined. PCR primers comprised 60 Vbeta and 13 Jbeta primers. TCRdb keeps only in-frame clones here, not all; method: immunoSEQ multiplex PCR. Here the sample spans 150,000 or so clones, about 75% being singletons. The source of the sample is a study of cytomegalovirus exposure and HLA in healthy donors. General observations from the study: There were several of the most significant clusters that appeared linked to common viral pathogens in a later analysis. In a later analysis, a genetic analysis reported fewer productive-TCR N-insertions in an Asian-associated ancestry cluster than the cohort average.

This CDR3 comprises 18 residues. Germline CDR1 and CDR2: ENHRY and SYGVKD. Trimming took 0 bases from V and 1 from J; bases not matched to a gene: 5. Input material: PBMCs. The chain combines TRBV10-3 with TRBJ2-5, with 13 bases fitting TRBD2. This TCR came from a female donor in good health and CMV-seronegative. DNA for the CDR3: TGTGCCATCAGTGAGTCCCCGACTAGCGGGGGGACCCAAGAGACCCAGTACTTC. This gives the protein CAISESPTSGGTQETQYF.